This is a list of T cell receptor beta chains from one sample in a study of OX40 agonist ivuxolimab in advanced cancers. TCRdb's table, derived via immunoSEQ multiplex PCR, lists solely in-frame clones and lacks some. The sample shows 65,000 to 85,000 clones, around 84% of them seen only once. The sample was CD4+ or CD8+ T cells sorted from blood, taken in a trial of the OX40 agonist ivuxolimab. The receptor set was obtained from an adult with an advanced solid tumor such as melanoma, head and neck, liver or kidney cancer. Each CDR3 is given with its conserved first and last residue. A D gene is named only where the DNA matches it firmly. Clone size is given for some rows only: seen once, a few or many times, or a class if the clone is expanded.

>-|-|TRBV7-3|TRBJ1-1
CASSLSVLSRVGVNTEAFF
TGTGCCAGCAGCTTATCCGTGCTATCAAGGGTGGGAGTGAACACTGAAGCTTTCTTT
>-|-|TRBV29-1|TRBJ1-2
CSATGDGYTF
TGCAGCGCTACCGGGGATGGCTACACCTTC
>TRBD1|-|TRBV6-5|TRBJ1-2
CATTTGSGYTF
TGTGCCACTACGACAGGGAGTGGCTACACCTTC
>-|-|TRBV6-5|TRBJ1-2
CASSYLGYGYTF
TGTGCCAGCAGTTACCTGGGATATGGCTACACCTTC
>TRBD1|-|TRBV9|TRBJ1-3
CASSVEGQGNTIYF
TGTGCCAGCAGCGTAGAGGGACAGGGAAACACCATATATTTT
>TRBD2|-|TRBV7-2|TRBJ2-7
CASSFGTSGGEQYF
TGTGCCAGCAGCTTTGGGACTAGCGGAGGCGAGCAGTACTTC
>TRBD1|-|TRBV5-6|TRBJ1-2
CASSWGTGSFSGYTF
TGTGCCAGCAGCTGGGGGACAGGGAGCTTTAGTGGCTACACCTTC
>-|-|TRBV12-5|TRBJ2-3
CASGLVGGRSTQYF
TGTGCTAGTGGTTTGGTCGGGGGCCGTTCTACGCAGTATTTT
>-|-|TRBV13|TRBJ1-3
CASSSPTVIGRNTIYF
TGTGCCAGCAGCTCCCCCACGGTAATTGGCCGAAACACCATATATTTT
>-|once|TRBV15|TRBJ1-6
CATSRDGGSPYNSPLHF
TGTGCCACCAGCAGAGATGGGGGGTCCCCGTATAATTCACCCCTCCACTTT
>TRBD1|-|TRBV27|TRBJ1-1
CASSSRGQGFGTEAFF
TGTGCCAGCAGTTCTAGGGGACAGGGGTTTGGCACTGAAGCTTTCTTT
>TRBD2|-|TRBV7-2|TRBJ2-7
CASTRILLAGADEQYF
TGTGCCAGCACTCGGATTTTACTAGCGGGAGCGGACGAGCAGTACTTC
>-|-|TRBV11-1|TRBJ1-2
CASSPRRGNYGYTF
TGTGCCAGCAGCCCCCGACGGGGTAACTATGGCTACACCTTC
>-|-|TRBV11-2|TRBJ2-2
CASSLFRGGTGELFF
TGTGCCAGCAGCTTGTTCAGGGGCGGAACCGGGGAGCTGTTTTTT
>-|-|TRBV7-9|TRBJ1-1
CASSLGENTEAFF
TGTGCCAGCAGCTTAGGGGAGAACACTGAAGCTTTCTTT
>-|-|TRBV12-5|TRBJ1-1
CASQEVTEAFF
TGTGCTAGTCAGGAGGTCACTGAAGCTTTCTTT
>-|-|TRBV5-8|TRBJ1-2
CASSPSGANYGYTF
TGTGCCAGCAGCCCGTCGGGGGCTAACTATGGCTACACCTTC
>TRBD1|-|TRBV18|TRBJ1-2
CASSPGQGVQVDYGYTF
TGTGCCAGCTCACCCGGACAGGGGGTGCAGGTCGACTATGGCTACACCTTC
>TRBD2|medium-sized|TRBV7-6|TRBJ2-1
CASSLAGLAAYNEQFF
TGTGCCAGCAGCTTAGCGGGACTAGCGGCCTACAATGAGCAGTTCTTC
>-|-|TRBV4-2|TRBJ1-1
CASSPTWGVNTEAFF
TGTGCCAGCAGCCCCACTTGGGGGGTGAACACTGAAGCTTTCTTT
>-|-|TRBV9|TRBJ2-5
CASSVEQSTLGDETQYF
TGTGCCAGCAGCGTAGAGCAATCTACCCTAGGCGACGAGACCCAGTACTTC
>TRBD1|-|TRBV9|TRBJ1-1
CASSAGQGKTEAFF
TGTGCCAGCAGCGCGGGACAGGGGAAGACTGAAGCTTTCTTT
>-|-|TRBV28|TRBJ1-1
CASSLGRFQVEAFF
TGTGCCAGCAGTTTAGGTCGGTTTCAGGTTGAAGCTTTCTTT
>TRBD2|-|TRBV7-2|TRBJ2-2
CASSTLAGGPPGELFF
TGTGCCAGCAGCACCCTAGCGGGAGGGCCTCCCGGGGAGCTGTTTTTT
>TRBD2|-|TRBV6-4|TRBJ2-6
CASATSTGANVLTF
TGTGCCAGCGCGACTAGCACTGGGGCCAACGTCCTGACTTTC
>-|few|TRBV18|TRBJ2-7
CASSPPSAKGEQYF
TGTGCCAGCTCACCACCGTCGGCGAAAGGGGAGCAGTACTTC
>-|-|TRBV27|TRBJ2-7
CASSLNRDQYEQYF
TGTGCCAGCAGTCTCAACAGGGACCAATACGAGCAGTACTTC
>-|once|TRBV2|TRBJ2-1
CASSEWPPGDGEQFF
TGTGCCAGCAGTGAGTGGCCCCCGGGGGACGGTGAGCAGTTCTTC
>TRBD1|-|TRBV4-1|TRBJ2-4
CASSKPIQGAKNIQYF
TGCGCCAGCAGTAAACCCATACAGGGGGCCAAAAACATTCAGTACTTC
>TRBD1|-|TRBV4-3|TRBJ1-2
CASSQRTGSASGYTF
TGCGCCAGCAGCCAAAGGACAGGGAGCGCGAGTGGCTACACCTTC
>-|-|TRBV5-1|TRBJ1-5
CASSPDSSNQPQHF
TGCGCCAGCAGCCCGGACAGTAGCAATCAGCCCCAGCATTTT
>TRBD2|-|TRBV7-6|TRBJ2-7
CASSKPGLAGGPTYEQYF
TGTGCCAGCAGCAAACCGGGACTAGCGGGAGGGCCGACCTACGAGCAGTACTTC
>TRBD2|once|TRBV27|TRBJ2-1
CASSLTSGLYNEQFF
TGTGCCAGCAGTCTAACTAGCGGCTTATACAATGAGCAGTTCTTC
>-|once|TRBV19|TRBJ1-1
CASSRRGGNGLTEAFF
TGTGCCAGTAGCAGGAGGGGGGGGAATGGTTTGACTGAAGCTTTCTTT
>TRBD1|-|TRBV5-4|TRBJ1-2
CAMGQINYGYTF
TGTGCCATGGGACAGATTAACTATGGCTACACCTTC
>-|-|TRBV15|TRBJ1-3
CATSRETPDLFKSSGNTIYF
TGTGCCACCAGCAGAGAAACTCCCGACTTGTTTAAATCTTCTGGAAACACCATATATTTT
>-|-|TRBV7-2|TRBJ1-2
CASSLVGGALYGYTF
TGTGCCAGCAGCTTAGTGGGGGGGGCCCTCTATGGCTACACCTTC
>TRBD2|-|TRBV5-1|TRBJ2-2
CASSASGSGGELFF
TGCGCCAGCAGTGCTAGCGGGAGCGGCGGGGAGCTGTTTTTT
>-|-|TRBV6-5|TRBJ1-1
CASSQGRATEAFF
TGTGCCAGCAGCCAGGGGAGGGCCACTGAAGCTTTCTTT
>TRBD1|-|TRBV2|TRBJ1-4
CASRDRVGLFF
TGTGCCAGCAGAGACAGGGTAGGGCTGTTTTTT
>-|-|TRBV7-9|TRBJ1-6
CASSLELQTLHF
TGTGCCAGCAGCTTAGAGCTCCAGACCCTCCACTTT
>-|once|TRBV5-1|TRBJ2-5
CASSSSETQYF
TGCGCCAGCAGCTCCTCAGAGACCCAGTACTTC
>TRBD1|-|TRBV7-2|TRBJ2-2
CASSRDSYTGELFF
TGTGCCAGCAGCCGGGACAGCTACACCGGGGAGCTGTTTTTT